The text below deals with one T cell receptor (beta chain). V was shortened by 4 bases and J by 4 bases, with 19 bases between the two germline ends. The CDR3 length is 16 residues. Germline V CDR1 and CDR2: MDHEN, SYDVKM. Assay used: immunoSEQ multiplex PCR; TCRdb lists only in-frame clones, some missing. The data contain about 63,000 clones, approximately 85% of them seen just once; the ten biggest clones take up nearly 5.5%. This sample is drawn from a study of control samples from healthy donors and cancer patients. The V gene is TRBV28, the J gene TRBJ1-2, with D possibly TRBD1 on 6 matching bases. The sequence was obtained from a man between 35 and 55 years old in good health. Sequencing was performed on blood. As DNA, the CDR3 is TGTGCCAGCAGTTCGTCTTGGAGGGGGGGCGGCTATGGCTACACCTTC. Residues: CASSSSWRGGGYGYTF.